The 30 T cell receptor beta chains in this list originate from one sample, sequenced in a study of graft-versus-host responses after intestinal transplantation. Using immunoSEQ multiplex PCR, the repertoire was profiled, and TCRdb retains in-frame clones only, with some absent. Of about 9,500 clones in the sample, around 89% are singletons; the top ten hold approximately 9.9%. The sequenced sample was PBMCs, obtained approximately 240 days after intestinal transplant. These receptors came from a human patient who received an intestinal transplant, so some T cells may come from the graft donor.

The chain employs TRBV4-3 and TRBJ1-2; the D gene is possibly TRBD1 (6 bases). From germline, CDR1 is LGHNA and CDR2 YSLEER. CDR3 length equals 21 residues. With 3 bases removed from V and 5 bases from J, the gap between germline ends came to 34 bases. The CDR3 DNA sequence: TGCGCCAGCAGCCAGGATTTTGTTTCGGCGTCAGGCCAGGGGAAGGAATATGGCTACACCTTC. Protein product: CASSQDFVSASGQGKEYGYTF.

The rearrangement joins TRBV7-8 to TRBJ1-1; D not certain. V was cut by 5 bases and J by 1 base, with 14 bases left in between. The CDR3 covers 15 residues. Germline CDR1 is SGHVS and CDR2 is FQNEAQ. CDR3 sequence reads: CASSLIPNGNTEAFF. DNA of the CDR3: TGTGCCAGCAGCCTTATACCGAACGGGAACACTGAAGCTTTCTTT.

The chain couples TRBV29-1 to TRBJ2-2; D perhaps matches TRBD2 (5 bases). There are 12 residues in the CDR3. Trimming stripped 7 bases from V and 4 bases from J, with 10 bases between. Germline-derived CDR1 and CDR2 are SQVTM and ANQGSEA. Here the CDR3 reads CSGQAGTGELFF. In DNA, the CDR3 is TGCAGCGGGCAGGCGGGCACCGGGGAGCTGTTTTTT.

CDR3 in amino acids: CASSVAGGAYEQYF. The CDR3 DNA reads as TGTGCCAGCAGCGTAGCGGGGGGTGCCTACGAGCAGTACTTC. The chain recombines TRBV28 with TRBJ2-7; 10 nucleotides line up with TRBD2. Germline-derived CDR1 and CDR2 are MDHEN and SYDVKM. V gave up 6 bases and J gave up 2 bases; unmatched junction bases: 4. This CDR3 has 14 amino acids.

The chain couples TRBV5-6 to TRBJ1-1; 9 nucleotides match TRBD1. V lost 1 base, J lost 5 bases, and 6 bases stayed unmatched. CDR1 and CDR2 (germline): SGHDT, YYEEEE. This CDR3 has 15 amino acids. This CDR3 reads CASSLTDRGGTEAFF. The CDR3, as DNA: TGTGCCAGCAGCTTGACCGACAGGGGGGGAACTGAAGCTTTCTTT.

The CDR3 spells CASSRQGALRTDTQYF. The DNA for the CDR3 is TGTGCCAGCAGCCGTCAGGGGGCCTTACGTACAGATACGCAGTATTTT. The chain carries TRBV14 and TRBJ2-3, with TRBD1 matching 8 bases. With V trimmed by 4 bases and J by 3 bases, 9 bases remained unmatched. The CDR3 loop spans 16 amino acids. Germline loops: CDR1 SGHDN, CDR2 FVKESK.

J is TRBJ2-3 and V is TRBV30; tentative D call: TRBD2 (5 bases). The germline V and J ends were trimmed by 2 bases and 5 bases, with 20 bases remaining between them. Germline CDR1 reads GTSNPN; CDR2 reads SVGIG (reference sequence). This CDR3 has 16 amino acids. This chain's CDR3 is CAWSPPGILKGDTQYF. The DNA of the CDR3 is TGTGCCTGGAGTCCCCCGGGGATCCTAAAGGGAGATACGCAGTATTTT.

J is TRBJ2-5 and V is TRBV6-9; 7 positions match TRBD1. CDR3 length equals 15 residues. The germline V gene encodes CDR1 MNHGY and CDR2 SVAAGI. With V trimmed by 3 bases and J by 5 bases, 9 bases remained unmatched. The CDR3 sequence is CASSYAVGQPETQYF. Here the CDR3 DNA reads TGTGCCAGCAGTTACGCCGTGGGACAGCCGGAGACCCAGTACTTC.

This chain uses TRBV5-4 with TRBJ2-7; D is tentatively TRBD1 or TRBD2 (5 bases each). The CDR3 has 16 amino acids. In germline, CDR1 is SGHNT, CDR2 YYREEE (reference sequence). Trimming stripped 0 bases from V and 2 bases from J, with 15 bases between. The CDR3 reads CASSLDGALYAYEQYF. For the CDR3, the DNA is TGTGCCAGCAGCTTGGACGGGGCGCTCTATGCCTACGAGCAGTACTTC.

The chain is built from TRBV7-6 and TRBJ2-7, with a weak D call TRBD1 (6 bases). Trimming took off 5 bases at V and 5 bases at J, with 10 bases between the two ends. The germline gives CDR1 SGHVS, CDR2 FNYEAQ. This CDR3 contains 12 residues. The CDR3 region has the DNA TGTGCCAGCAGCCCGACAGGCGACGAGCAGTACTTC. Translating it yields CASSPTGDEQYF.

The chain carries TRBV13 and TRBJ2-5; possible D gene TRBD1, 6 bases. Trimming shortened V by 3 bases and J by 4 bases, and 15 bases separated the two germline ends. The CDR3 spans 15 residues. Germline V gives CDR1 PRHDT, CDR2 FYEKMQ (reference sequence). The CDR3, as DNA: TGTGCCAGCAGCTTTAGCAGGGGCATCGGAGAGACCCAGTACTTC. It encodes CASSFSRGIGETQYF.

The genes are TRBV28 and TRBJ2-7, with D possibly matching TRBD1 (5 bases). Germline-derived CDR1 and CDR2 are MDHEN and SYDVKM. This CDR3 comprises 13 residues. Trimming cost V 6 bases and J 0 bases, with 9 bases left between them. The CDR3 nucleotides are TGTGCCAGCAGGAAGGGGAACTCCTACGAGCAGTACTTC. It encodes CASRKGNSYEQYF. The full variable domain, with the rest looked up from reference TRBV28 and TRBJ2-7, is DVKVTQSSRYLVKRTGEKVFLECVQDMDHENMFWYRQDPGLGLRLIYFSYDVKMKEKGDIPEGYSVSREKKERFSLILESASTNQTSMYLCASRKGNSYEQYFGPGTRLTVT.

Here the CDR3 DNA reads TGTGCCAGCAGCGTAGCTCACGAACATTACACCGGGGAGCTGTTTTTT. Protein: CASSVAHEHYTGELFF. The chain links TRBV9 to TRBJ2-2; no firm D call. V lost 0 bases and J 3 bases, leaving 12 bases between the germline ends. The CDR3 has 16 amino acids. Germline V lookup: CDR1 SGDLS, CDR2 YYNGEE.

The chain links TRBV9 to TRBJ2-1; possible D gene TRBD2, 5 bases. Germline lookup yields CDR1 SGDLS and CDR2 YYNGEE. The V end was cut by 0 bases, the J end by 0 bases, with 13 bases between. The CDR3 has 17 amino acids. DNA of the CDR3: TGTGCCAGCAGCGTAGCTGAGCGGACGAGCTCCTACAATGAGCAGTTCTTC. It translates to CASSVAERTSSYNEQFF.

This chain joins TRBV5-1 and TRBJ2-1; perhaps TRBD2 as D (6 bases). CDR3 length: 16 residues. CDR1 and CDR2 from the germline V gene are SGHRS and YFSETQ. Between the trimmed V and J ends, which lost 3 bases and 1 base, there was a span of 14 bases. This CDR3 is CASSSGLRGSYNEQFF. The CDR3 coding sequence is TGCGCCAGCAGCTCGGGACTCCGGGGTTCCTACAATGAGCAGTTCTTC.

With regard to this clone: At one of its ends the junction is not consistent with the germline gene, which may arise from a read error. The rearrangement uses TRBV19 and TRBJ1-4; D ambiguous. The CDR3 has 10 residues. The germline gives CDR1 LNHDA, CDR2 SQIVND (reference sequence). The CDR3 region has the DNA TGTGCCAGTTGGGCAGGAAAAGTGTTTTTT. This encodes CASWAGKVFF.

This sequence joins TRBV5-8 and TRBJ1-5, with TRBD1 as a possible D gene (5 bases). CDR3 length equals 12 residues. Germline V gives CDR1 SGHTS, CDR2 YDEGEE. Trimming shortened V by 5 bases and J by 8 bases, and 11 bases separated the two germline ends. CDR3 bases: TGTGCCAGCAGTATCGGGGGAAAGCCCCAGCATTTT. Its protein product is CASSIGGKPQHF.

The chain links TRBV7-2 to TRBJ2-7, with 12 bases fitting TRBD2. This CDR3 is built from 15 residues. Germline V gives CDR1 SGHTA, CDR2 FQGNSA. With 5 bases clipped from V and 3 bases from J, the junction kept 5 bases outside the gene matches. DNA for the CDR3: TGTGCCAGCAGCCCAAGGACTAGCGGGAACTACGAGCAGTACTTC. It translates to CASSPRTSGNYEQYF.

The V gene is TRBV4-3, the J gene TRBJ2-1, with a possible D match to TRBD2 (5 bases). V lost 0 bases to trimming and J lost 5 bases, with 14 bases between them. The V gene's germline CDR1 is LGHNA and CDR2 YSLEER. This CDR3 comprises 16 residues. The CDR3, as DNA: TGCGCCAGCAGCCAAGACACAAGCGGTTCTGACAATGAGCAGTTCTTC. The encoded protein is CASSQDTSGSDNEQFF.

CDR3 DNA sequence: TGTGCCAGCAGCTTTGGCCCCCTCAGGGATGAGCAGTTCTTC. Translating it yields CASSFGPLRDEQFF. This chain links TRBV11-1 with TRBJ2-1; TRBD1 might be the D (5 bases). The CDR3 covers 14 residues. V shed 3 bases and J shed 8 bases, with 14 bases lying between them. Germline V gene data show CDR1 as SGHAT and CDR2 as FQDESV (reference sequence).

The chain joins TRBV7-9 to TRBJ2-4; 11 nucleotides line up with TRBD2. The junction had 8 bases not matched to a gene; V was cut back by 5 bases and J by 8 bases. This CDR3 contains 15 residues. CDR1 and CDR2 from the germline V gene are SEHNR and FQNEAQ (reference sequence). CDR3 region: CASSDSGLAGYIQYF. The CDR3 DNA follows: TGTGCCAGCAGCGACTCAGGACTAGCGGGCTACATTCAGTACTTC.

The V and J genes are TRBV2 and TRBJ2-7, with D maybe TRBD2 (5 bases). Germline V CDR1 and CDR2: SNHLY, FYNNEI. This CDR3 has 13 residues. Trimming shortened V by 1 base and J by 2 bases, and 6 bases separated the two germline ends. Here the CDR3 reads CASSEERAYEQYF. In nucleotides, the CDR3 is TGTGCCAGCAGTGAAGAGAGGGCCTACGAGCAGTACTTC.

This chain links TRBV5-1 with TRBJ2-1; 7 nucleotides line up with TRBD2. CDR1 is SGHRS and CDR2 is YFSETQ in the germline V gene. The J segment lost 1 base and the V segment lost 3 bases, leaving 4 bases of the junction unmatched. CDR3 length: 15 residues. The CDR3: CASSSREGSYNEQFF. DNA of the CDR3: TGCGCCAGCAGCTCCAGGGAGGGTTCCTACAATGAGCAGTTCTTC. Filled out from reference TRBV5-1 and TRBJ2-1, the complete variable domain reads KAGVTQTPRYLIKTRGQQVTLSCSPISGHRSVSWYQQTPGQGLQFLFEYFSETQRNKGNFPGRFSGRQFSNSRSEMNVSTLELGDSALYLCASSSREGSYNEQFFGPGTRLTVL.

The chain uses TRBV11-3 and TRBJ2-2, with D maybe TRBD1 (5 bases). CDR1 is SGHNT, CDR2 YENEEA, per germline. The CDR3 spans 15 residues. With 5 bases removed from V and 5 bases from J, the gap between germline ends came to 15 bases. Here the CDR3 DNA reads TGTGCCAGCAGCAGAAATTCCAGGGTTACCGGGGAGCTGTTTTTT. This sequence encodes CASSRNSRVTGELFF.

V usage is TRBV27 and J usage is TRBJ2-1; 9 nucleotides match TRBD2. The J segment lost 0 bases and the V segment lost 0 bases, leaving 0 bases of the junction unmatched. Germline-derived CDR1 and CDR2 are MNHEY and SMNVEV (reference sequence). The length of the CDR3 is 16 residues. CDR3 sequence reads: CASSLSSGSSYNEQFF. DNA of the CDR3: TGTGCCAGCAGTTTATCTAGCGGGAGCTCCTACAATGAGCAGTTCTTC.

The J gene is TRBJ2-2, the V gene TRBV5-1; D remains unclear. Trimming took 1 base from V and 3 from J, leaving 10 bases between them. CDR1 is SGHRS and CDR2 is YFSETQ in the germline V gene. The CDR3 has 15 amino acids. The CDR3: CASSLIRVDTGELFF. The CDR3 nucleotides are TGCGCCAGCAGCTTGATTCGGGTCGACACCGGGGAGCTGTTTTTT.

V and J are TRBV28 and TRBJ1-2, with 7 bases identical to TRBD1. Germline assignment: CDR1 MDHEN and CDR2 SYDVKM. The CDR3 spans 13 residues. V lost 5 bases and J lost 7; bases outside the gene matches: 7. In DNA form, the CDR3 reads TGTGCCAGCAGTCACGACAGGGCCGGTGGCTACACCTTC. Translated, it gives CASSHDRAGGYTF.

The chain joins TRBV5-1 to TRBJ2-7; D may correspond to TRBD1 or TRBD2 (5 bases each). The length of the CDR3 is 15 residues. V shed 4 bases and J shed 2 bases, with 16 bases lying between them. Germline CDR1 is SGHRS and CDR2 is YFSETQ. CDR3 DNA sequence: TGCGCCAGCAGCCTCTCCGGGACCTTCCCCTACGAGCAGTACTTC. It specifies CASSLSGTFPYEQYF. Based on the CDR3 plus reference TRBV5-1 and TRBJ2-7, the full variable domain is KAGVTQTPRYLIKTRGQQVTLSCSPISGHRSVSWYQQTPGQGLQFLFEYFSETQRNKGNFPGRFSGRQFSNSRSEMNVSTLELGDSALYLCASSLSGTFPYEQYFGPGTRLTVT.

The chain is built from TRBV25-1 and TRBJ1-4; 8 bases are a match to TRBD1. The germline V gene has CDR1 MGHDK and CDR2 SYGVNS. The CDR3 has 14 amino acids. Trimming removed 4 bases from V and 8 bases from J; junction bases left unmatched: 6. The CDR3 nucleotides are TGTGCCAGCAGTGTTCAGGGGGCAGGGGAAAAACTGTTTTTT. Translated, it gives CASSVQGAGEKLFF. Looking up the rest from reference TRBV25-1 and TRBJ1-4 gives the full variable domain: EADIYQTPRYLVIGTGKKITLECSQTMGHDKMYWYQQDPGMELHLIHYSYGVNSTEKGDLSSESTVSRIRTEHFPLTLESARPSHTSQYLCASSVQGAGEKLFFGSGTQLSVL.

The genes are TRBV28 and TRBJ2-5; 8 bases line up with TRBD2. J was trimmed by 2 bases and V by 8 bases; bases with no gene match: 10. CDR3 length: 15 amino acids. Germline CDR1 is MDHEN and CDR2 is SYDVKM. The CDR3 sequence is CASLTGGTSQETQYF. The CDR3 bases are TGTGCCAGCCTAACGGGGGGGACGTCTCAAGAGACCCAGTACTTC.